Each of the 19 T cell receptor beta chains below was sequenced from the same sample in a study of CD8 T cells in Susac syndrome. With random hexamers, 0.5 to 1 ug RNA was reverse transcribed. TCRdb used MiXCR to reprocess the immunoSEQ multiplex PCR reads, holding one entry per CDR3 protein. Of 95,000 to 150,000 distinct CDR3 sequences in the sample, about 95% were seen once. The sequencing input was CD4+ T cells from PBMCs. Source of these receptors: a human donor in good health.

This chain joins TRBV30 and TRBJ1-1; D ambiguous. The CDR3 covers 16 residues. Looked up from germline, CDR1 is GTSNPN and CDR2 is SVGIG (reference sequence). Trimming stripped 0 bases from V and 1 base from J, with 15 bases between. CDR3 in amino acids: CAWSVIPGVSNTEAFF. In DNA, the CDR3 is TGTGCCTGGAGTGTAATACCTGGGGTTTCGAACACTGAAGCTTTCTTT. Full variable domain (rest looked up from reference TRBV30 and TRBJ1-1): SQTIHQWPATLVQPVGSPLSLECTVEGTSNPNLYWYRQAAGRGLQLLFYSVGIGQISSEVPQNLSASRPQDRQFILSSKKLLLSDSGFYLCAWSVIPGVSNTEAFFGQGTRLTVV.

The gene calls are TRBV27 and TRBJ2-7; possibly TRBD2 for D (5 bases). This CDR3 has 15 amino acids. The germline CDR1 and CDR2 sequences are MNHEY and SMNVEV (reference sequence). V was clipped by 0 bases and J by 0 bases, with 9 bases between them. For the CDR3, the DNA is TGTGCCAGCAGTTTATCATGGGAGAGCTCCTACGAGCAGTACTTC. Encoded protein: CASSLSWESSYEQYF.

The J gene is TRBJ2-2, the V gene TRBV7-3; maybe TRBD1 (5 bases). V was clipped by 1 base and J by 10 bases, with 7 bases between them. The CDR3 covers 12 residues. CDR1 and CDR2 (germline): SGHTA, FQGTGA. Here the CDR3 reads CASSLKGLELFF. CDR3 in DNA: TGTGCCAGCAGCTTAAAGGGGTTGGAGCTGTTTTTT. Variable domain in full (rest from reference TRBV7-3 and TRBJ2-2): GAGVSQTPSNKVTEKGKYVELRCDPISGHTALYWYRQSLGQGPEFLIYFQGTGAADDSGLPNDRFFAVRPEGSVSTLKIQRTERGDSAVYLCASSLKGLELFFGEGSRLTVL.

The rearrangement joins TRBV29-1 to TRBJ2-5; TRBD1 might be the D (5 bases). Germline CDR1 reads SQVTM; CDR2 reads ANQGSEA. This CDR3 has 17 residues. The germline V and J ends were trimmed by 4 bases and 4 bases, with 25 bases remaining between them. The CDR3 DNA reads TGCAGCGTTGTCTCCAGGTTCACAGGCAGGGAATTAGAGACCCAGTACTTC. Translated: CSVVSRFTGRELETQYF.

V usage is TRBV7-3 and J usage is TRBJ2-5, with 7 bases identical to TRBD1. V lost 5 bases and J lost 5; bases outside the gene matches: 8. Germline V gene sequence: CDR1 SGHTA, CDR2 FQGTGA. The CDR3 consists of 14 residues. CDR3 bases: TGTGCCAGCAGCCCCACAGGGGATTGGGAGACCCAGTACTTC. Its protein is CASSPTGDWETQYF.

The CDR3 coding sequence is TGTGCCAGCAGCGGGAGGCCCGGGGAAATTGAAGCTTTCTTT. This translates into CASSGRPGEIEAFF. The chain has TRBV7-9 and TRBJ1-1; no definite D call. The CDR3 extends over 14 amino acids. Deletions cut 5 bases from V and 7 bases from J, with 17 bases between. Germline V gene lookup returns CDR1 SEHNR and CDR2 FQNEAQ (reference sequence).

The table lists this clonotype with a few counts. The V gene is TRBV6-1, the J gene TRBJ2-5; 8 nucleotides agree with TRBD2. Germline V lookup: CDR1 MNHNS, CDR2 SASEGT. CDR3 length: 13 residues. Losses at the gene ends were 7 bases for V and 2 bases for J; bases not matched to a gene: 3. The CDR3 sequence: CASISGIQETQYF. Here the CDR3 DNA reads TGTGCCAGCATTAGCGGGATTCAAGAGACCCAGTACTTC.

The chain has TRBV7-8 and TRBJ1-1, with a weak D call TRBD1 (5 bases). CDR3 size: 16 residues. The ends were cut back, 2 bases at V and 6 bases at J, with 19 bases in the middle. The germline CDR1 and CDR2 sequences are SGHVS and FQNEAQ. For the CDR3, the DNA is TGTGCCAGCAGCTTAAGCCGCGAAGCAGGGCGGTCTGAAGCTTTCTTT. Encoded protein: CASSLSREAGRSEAFF.

V gene TRBV10-3 combines with J gene TRBJ2-3; D gene unclear. This CDR3 is built from 14 residues. CDR1 ENHRY and CDR2 SYGVKD come from the germline V gene. The ends were cut back, 4 bases at V and 1 base at J, with 9 bases in the middle. The CDR3 is CAISGSTGTDTQYF. DNA for the CDR3: TGTGCCATCAGTGGGAGTACGGGCACAGATACGCAGTATTTT.

This sequence joins TRBV28 and TRBJ2-7; a weak D match, TRBD1 (5 bases). This CDR3 is built from 13 residues. V was shortened by 5 bases and J by 8 bases, with 16 bases between the two germline ends. CDR1 is MDHEN and CDR2 is SYDVKM in the germline V gene. The CDR3 spells CASSTPQGLQQYF. CDR3 nucleotides: TGTGCCAGCAGTACCCCCCAGGGTCTACAGCAGTACTTC. The complete variable domain, with remaining parts taken from reference TRBV28 and TRBJ2-7, reads DVKVTQSSRYLVKRTGEKVFLECVQDMDHENMFWYRQDPGLGLRLIYFSYDVKMKEKGDIPEGYSVSREKKERFSLILESASTNQTSMYLCASSTPQGLQQYFGPGTRLTVT.

This chain joins TRBV5-1 and TRBJ2-1; weak D call: TRBD1 (6 bases). Germline assignment: CDR1 SGHRS and CDR2 YFSETQ. There are 18 residues in the CDR3. V was trimmed by 0 bases and J by 6 bases, leaving 22 bases between them. CDR3 bases: TGCGCCAGCAGCTTGGATATGGGGGCGCTTTCTGAAGGCAATGAGCAGTTCTTC. This encodes CASSLDMGALSEGNEQFF.

V gene TRBV6-5 combines with J gene TRBJ1-2; perhaps TRBD1 as D (6 bases). CDR3 length: 14 residues. The germline V and J ends were trimmed by 6 bases and 5 bases, with 16 bases remaining between them. In germline, CDR1 is MNHEY, CDR2 SVGAGI. The chain's CDR3 is CASRKLQGGYGYTF. CDR3 DNA: TGTGCCAGCAGGAAACTACAGGGAGGGTATGGCTACACCTTC.

V and J are TRBV20-1 and TRBJ2-5; 8 bases are shared with TRBD1. Trimming took 5 bases from V and 3 from J; bases not matched to a gene: 8. This CDR3 region has 14 residues. Germline assignment: CDR1 DFQATT and CDR2 SNEGSKA (reference sequence). The CDR3 sequence is CSAPTPGGEETQYF. DNA for the CDR3: TGCAGTGCTCCGACCCCAGGGGGCGAAGAGACCCAGTACTTC.

The rearrangement uses TRBV3-1 and TRBJ2-7; 14 bases line up with TRBD2. Trimming at V came to 3 bases and at J to 1 base, leaving 8 bases not matched to a gene. This CDR3 is 18 amino acids long. The germline V gene encodes CDR1 LGHDT and CDR2 YNNKEL (reference sequence). CDR3 residues: CASSHRGLAGDMSYEQYF. In DNA, the CDR3 is TGTGCCAGCAGCCATAGGGGACTAGCGGGAGACATGTCCTACGAGCAGTACTTC.

The rearrangement uses TRBV20-1 and TRBJ2-7, with a possible D match to TRBD2 (7 bases). Germline-derived CDR1 and CDR2 are DFQATT and SNEGSKA (reference sequence). V lost 7 bases, J lost 4 bases, and 23 bases lay in between. The CDR3 covers 15 residues. The CDR3 spells CSGSREKGGAYEQYF. CDR3 DNA: TGCAGTGGATCCCGGGAGAAAGGGGGGGCGTACGAGCAGTACTTC.

The V call is TRBV12-3 or TRBV12-4, the J call TRBJ2-3; the D call may be TRBD1 or TRBD2 (6 bases each). This CDR3 has 14 amino acids. V shed 6 bases and J shed 5 bases, with 15 bases lying between them. In DNA form, the CDR3 reads TGTGCCAGCAGACGTCCGGGGGCGATAGATACGCAGTATTTT. Its translation is CASRRPGAIDTQYF.

The chain employs TRBV19 and TRBJ1-1; possibly TRBD1 for D (5 bases). CDR1 is LNHDA, CDR2 SQIVND, per germline (reference sequence). This CDR3 has 15 residues. V gave up 1 base and J gave up 3 bases, with 12 bases separating them. Here the CDR3 DNA reads TGTGCCAGTAGTATAGGTGCAGGGAAGGACACTGAAGCTTTCTTT. Its translation is CASSIGAGKDTEAFF. Full variable domain (missing parts from reference TRBV19 and TRBJ1-1): DGGITQSPKYLFRKEGQNVTLSCEQNLNHDAMYWYRQDPGQGLRLIYYSQIVNDFQKGDIAEGYSVSREKKESFPLTVTSAQKNPTAFYLCASSIGAGKDTEAFFGQGTRLTVV.

This clonotype was counted between two and nine times. This rearrangement joins TRBV6-5 to TRBJ2-5, with a weak D call TRBD2 (6 bases). The CDR3 totals 16 residues. The ends were cut back, 2 bases at V and 5 bases at J, with 18 bases in the middle. CDR1 and CDR2 from the germline V gene are MNHEY and SVGAGI. The CDR3 DNA reads TGTGCCAGCAGTTACGGGCGGTCAGGCGGGGTGGAGACCCAGTACTTC. Translated: CASSYGRSGGVETQYF.

V usage is TRBV7-2 and J usage is TRBJ1-2, with D uncertain. Germline CDR1 is SGHTA and CDR2 is FQGNSA. The V end lost 5 bases, the J end lost 4 bases, and 14 bases lay between the germline ends. The CDR3 runs 14 residues. The CDR3 region has the DNA TGTGCCAGCAGCCCCCTGGATTCGGGCTATGGCTACACCTTC. The encoded protein is CASSPLDSGYGYTF.